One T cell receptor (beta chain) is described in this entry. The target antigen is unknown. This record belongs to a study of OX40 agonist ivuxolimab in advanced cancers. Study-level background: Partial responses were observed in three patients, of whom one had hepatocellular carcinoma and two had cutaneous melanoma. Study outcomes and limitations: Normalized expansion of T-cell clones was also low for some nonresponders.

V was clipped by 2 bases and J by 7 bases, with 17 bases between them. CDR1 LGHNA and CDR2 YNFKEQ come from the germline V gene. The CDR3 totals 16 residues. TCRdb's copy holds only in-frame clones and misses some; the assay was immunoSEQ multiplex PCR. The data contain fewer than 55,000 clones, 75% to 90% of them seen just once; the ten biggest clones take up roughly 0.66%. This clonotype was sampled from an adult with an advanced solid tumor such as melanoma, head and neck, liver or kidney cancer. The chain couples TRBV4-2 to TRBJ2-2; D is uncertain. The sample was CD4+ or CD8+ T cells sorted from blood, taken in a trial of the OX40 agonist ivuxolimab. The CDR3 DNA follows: TGTGCCAGCAGCCAATCTCCGGTCGGAGTGAACGGGGAGCTGTTTTTT. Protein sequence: CASSQSPVGVNGELFF.